This T cell receptor beta chain was sequenced during a study of vaccination effects on CD4 cells after COVID-19. General study findings and limits: Sampling in the study covered few convalescent patients and included no early post-infection timepoints.

The CDR3 loop spans 13 amino acids. Germline assignment: CDR1 MGHRA and CDR2 YSYEKL. The V end lost 0 bases, the J end lost 5 bases, and 7 bases lay between the germline ends. Comments on this clone: Antigen specificity is unknown.

Only in-frame clones appear in the TCRdb table, and some are missing; sequencing was by immunoSEQ multiplex PCR. The repertoire holds tens of thousands of clones, roughly 76% seen once, with over 8% in the top ten. Before sequencing, viral peptide pools were used by the ViraFEST assay to expand antigen-specific CD4+ T cells. The culture ran for roughly 10 days before CD4+ T cells were isolated. All study participants received two doses of BNT162b2 or mRNA-1273 vaccine. The sequence was collected from a human donor who received a COVID-19 vaccine. The sample here was CD4+ T cells from PBMCs cultured with HCoV-229E spike peptides, taken after COVID-19 vaccination. J is TRBJ1-2 and V is TRBV4-1; no firm D call. The CDR3 loop reads CASSQDLGYGYTF. In nucleotides, the CDR3 is TGCGCCAGCAGCCAAGATCTGGGGTATGGCTACACCTTC.